A single sample gave rise to the 22 T cell receptor beta chains below, sequenced in a study of response to subunit inactivated influenza vaccine. One entry per CDR3 protein, called by TCRdb with MiXCR from the RT-PCR reads. In the table there are hundreds of thousands of distinct CDR3 sequences, about 7.6% of which are singletons. Here the sequenced sample was PBMCs from blood, taken less than 30 months after vaccination. The source is a man aged 50 to 69 who received an inactivated influenza vaccine.

The chain joins TRBV5-1 to TRBJ2-2; the D is unclear. This CDR3 contains 14 residues. Per the germline V gene, CDR1 is SGHRS and CDR2 is YFSETQ. With 0 bases removed from V and 7 bases from J, the gap between germline ends came to 10 bases. CDR3 DNA sequence: TGCGCCAGCAGCTTGGGCCCAGAGGACGGGGAGCTGTTTTTT. This encodes CASSLGPEDGELFF.

The genes are TRBV6-2 or TRBV6-3 and TRBJ1-2; D is perhaps TRBD1 (6 bases). V shed 3 bases and J shed 4 bases, with 9 bases lying between them. This CDR3 has 13 amino acids. Per the germline V gene, CDR1 is MNHEY and CDR2 is SVGEGT. The CDR3 protein is CASSYLDSYGYTF. CDR3 nucleotide sequence: TGTGCCAGCAGTTATTTGGACAGCTATGGCTACACCTTC.

Worth noting for this clonotype: A much larger clone differs by one base, so this may be a read error. J is TRBJ1-5 and V is TRBV4-2; D not resolved. CDR1 and CDR2 from the germline V gene are LGHNA and YNFKEQ. The CDR3 is 15 residues long. The CDR3 reads CASSQEIGSNEPQHF. DNA of the CDR3: TGTGCCAGCAGCCAAGAAATCGGCAGCAATGAGCCCCAGCATTTT.

About this clonotype itself: A junction boundary mismatches the germline segment, possibly from a read error. This chain joins TRBV3-1 and TRBJ2-7; 8 bases align to TRBD1. CDR1 is LGHDT, CDR2 YNNKEL, per germline (reference sequence). The CDR3 length is 15 residues. DNA of the CDR3: TGTGCCTGCAGCCTTTCCGACAGGGGTTCCTACGAGCAGTACTTC. Amino acid sequence: CACSLSDRGSYEQYF.

This clonotype appeared a few times. The chain couples TRBV28 to TRBJ2-1, with 11 bases fitting TRBD2. The CDR3 spans 17 residues. Trimming took 0 bases from V and 7 from J; bases not matched to a gene: 8. CDR1 is MDHEN, CDR2 SYDVKM, per germline. CDR3 sequence: CASSLWSSGRWGNEQFF. The CDR3 DNA reads as TGTGCCAGCAGTTTATGGTCTAGCGGGAGGTGGGGAAATGAGCAGTTCTTC.

This clonotype was seen repeatedly, ten times or more. The chain joins TRBV5-1 to TRBJ2-5; D not resolved. The V and J ends lost 6 bases and 2 bases respectively, with 17 bases between them. Germline CDR1 is SGHRS and CDR2 is YFSETQ. The CDR3 spans 15 residues. CDR3 residues: CASTRRAFQQETQYF. The CDR3 nucleotides are TGCGCCAGCACCCGGAGAGCCTTCCAACAAGAGACCCAGTACTTC. The full variable domain, in which reference TRBV5-1 and TRBJ2-5 provide the parts outside the CDR3, is KAGVTQTPRYLIKTRGQQVTLSCSPISGHRSVSWYQQTPGQGLQFLFEYFSETQRNKGNFPGRFSGRQFSNSRSEMNVSTLELGDSALYLCASTRRAFQQETQYFGPGTRLLVL.

This clonotype was detected ten times or more. This rearrangement joins TRBV20-1 to TRBJ2-5, with D perhaps TRBD2 (5 bases). Looked up from germline, CDR1 is DFQATT and CDR2 is SNEGSKA (reference sequence). The CDR3 totals 13 residues. Trimming stripped 0 bases from V and 4 bases from J, with 9 bases between. The CDR3 spells CSARDVGVETQYF. In DNA, the CDR3 is TGCAGTGCTAGAGATGTCGGGGTAGAGACCCAGTACTTC.

The rearrangement uses TRBV20-1 and TRBJ2-5; tentatively, D is TRBD1 (6 bases). Germline V lookup: CDR1 DFQATT, CDR2 SNEGSKA (reference sequence). The CDR3 is 15 residues long. The germline V and J ends were trimmed by 2 bases and 4 bases, with 17 bases remaining between them. The CDR3 sequence: CSARSVQGRPETQYF. In DNA form, the CDR3 reads TGCAGTGCTAGATCTGTACAGGGCCGTCCAGAGACCCAGTACTTC.

Only a few counts were recorded for this clonotype. The V gene is TRBV5-1, the J gene TRBJ2-7; 8 bases agree with TRBD2. Trimming at V came to 6 bases and at J to 5 bases, leaving 10 bases not matched to a gene. The CDR3 is 14 amino acids. CDR1 and CDR2 (germline): SGHRS, YFSETQ. In DNA, the CDR3 is TGCGCCAGCACGGCGGGAGGTTCGGTCCACGAGCAGTACTTC. Encoded protein: CASTAGGSVHEQYF.

The chain employs TRBV3-1 and TRBJ2-1; 11 bases are a match to TRBD1. Germline assignment: CDR1 LGHDT and CDR2 YNNKEL (reference sequence). The CDR3 sequence is 16 residues long. V shed 5 bases, J shed 6 bases, and the junction held 9 bases outside the gene matches. The CDR3 sequence: CASSTRTGGVVNEQFF. DNA of the CDR3: TGTGCCAGCAGCACGCGGACAGGGGGCGTTGTCAATGAGCAGTTCTTC.

The CDR3 spells CASSLANRGSGYTF. The CDR3 DNA follows: TGTGCCAGCAGTTTAGCGAATAGGGGGAGCGGCTACACCTTC. V is TRBV12-3 or TRBV12-4 and J is TRBJ1-2; the D gene is possibly TRBD1 (6 bases). There are 14 residues in the CDR3. Deletions cut 0 bases from V and 8 bases from J, with 13 bases between.

This clonotype was found many times. V is TRBV3-1 and J is TRBJ1-1; tentative D call: TRBD1 (5 bases). CDR1 is LGHDT and CDR2 is YNNKEL in the germline V gene (reference sequence). V was trimmed by 1 base and J by 10 bases, leaving 13 bases between them. The CDR3 loop spans 13 amino acids. CDR3 sequence reads: CASSQVGRLVAFF. The CDR3 region has the DNA TGTGCCAGCAGCCAAGTGGGACGGTTGGTAGCTTTCTTT.

V usage is TRBV7-9 and J usage is TRBJ2-2; 9 bases are shared with TRBD2. CDR3 length equals 16 residues. CDR1 is SEHNR, CDR2 FQNEAQ, per germline (reference sequence). V dropped 5 bases and J dropped 5; count of bases not matched to a gene: 9. CDR3 in amino acids: CASSASGGRGTGELFF. The CDR3 nucleotides are TGTGCCAGCAGCGCCAGCGGGGGGAGAGGTACCGGGGAGCTGTTTTTT.

A few counts support this clonotype. CDR3 protein: CASSFLDSAITGELFF. The CDR3 DNA reads TGTGCCAGCAGTTTCCTCGACAGCGCTATCACCGGGGAGCTGTTTTTT. V gene TRBV28 combines with J gene TRBJ2-2, with TRBD1 as a possible D gene (5 bases). The germline V and J ends were trimmed by 3 bases and 4 bases, with 15 bases remaining between them. The CDR3 has 16 amino acids. Germline V gene lookup returns CDR1 MDHEN and CDR2 SYDVKM.

V usage is TRBV29-1 and J usage is TRBJ2-7; 8 bases line up with TRBD1. The CDR3 covers 12 residues. Per germline, CDR1 SQVTM and CDR2 ANQGSEA. J gave up 4 bases and V 4 bases, and 3 bases lay outside the gene matches. CDR3 nucleotide sequence: TGCAGCGTTGGGACAGGGCGGTACGAGCAGTACTTC. As protein: CSVGTGRYEQYF.

This clonotype came up a few times. The chain carries TRBV9 and TRBJ1-6; a possible D gene is TRBD1 (5 bases). CDR1 and CDR2 (germline): SGDLS, YYNGEE. The CDR3 has 14 residues. V gave up 3 bases and J gave up 7 bases, with 11 bases separating them. The CDR3 protein is CASSAFAGNSPLHF. The CDR3 DNA sequence: TGTGCCAGCAGCGCCTTTGCAGGGAATTCACCCCTCCACTTT. The whole variable domain, remainder taken from reference TRBV9 and TRBJ1-6, is DSGVTQTPKHLITATGQRVTLRCSPRSGDLSVYWYQQSLDQGLQFLIQYYNGEERAKGNILERFSAQQFPDLHSELNLSSLELGDSALYFCASSAFAGNSPLHFGNGTRLTVT.

V is TRBV30 and J is TRBJ2-1; TRBD2 matches 11 bases. V was pared by 0 bases and J by 8 bases, with 12 bases of the junction left unmatched. The CDR3 spans 17 residues. The germline CDR1 and CDR2 sequences are GTSNPN and SVGIG (reference sequence). The CDR3 sequence: CAWSVPISSGGHDEQFF. The CDR3 nucleotides are TGTGCCTGGAGTGTACCAATTTCTAGCGGGGGGCACGATGAGCAGTTCTTC. Together with reference TRBV30 and TRBJ2-1, the CDR3 gives the full variable domain: SQTIHQWPATLVQPVGSPLSLECTVEGTSNPNLYWYRQAAGRGLQLLFYSVGIGQISSEVPQNLSASRPQDRQFILSSKKLLLSDSGFYLCAWSVPISSGGHDEQFFGPGTRLTVL.

The gene calls are TRBV29-1 and TRBJ2-2; D is unclear. The V end was cut by 8 bases, the J end by 4 bases, with 20 bases between. The CDR3 sequence is 15 residues long. CDR1 is SQVTM, CDR2 ANQGSEA, per germline. In DNA form, the CDR3 reads TGCAGCCCAAGGCCGGAACTACGGAGCACCGGGGAGCTGTTTTTT. Amino acids: CSPRPELRSTGELFF.

This clonotype was counted only a few times. This sequence joins TRBV20-1 and TRBJ2-5, with D possibly TRBD1 on 6 matching bases. Germline-derived CDR1 and CDR2 are DFQATT and SNEGSKA (reference sequence). This CDR3 is built from 15 residues. V was cut by 3 bases and J by 3 bases, with 17 bases left in between. CDR3 amino acids: CSASNPRDMKETQYF. The CDR3 DNA reads TGCAGTGCTAGTAACCCTCGGGACATGAAAGAGACCCAGTACTTC.

As for this clonotype: A read error may account for a junction end that differs from germline. This chain connects TRBV4-2 to TRBJ2-3, with no clear D. There are 15 residues in the CDR3. Germline loops: CDR1 LGHNA, CDR2 YNFKEQ. The CDR3 sequence is CASSQEAVPADMQYF. The CDR3 DNA is TGTGCCAGCAGCCAAGAGGCGGTCCCGGCAGATATGCAGTATTTT.

This clonotype turned up a few times. The rearrangement uses TRBV6-1 and TRBJ1-2; no reliable D call. The CDR3 is 13 amino acids. Per germline, CDR1 MNHNS and CDR2 SASEGT. With 6 bases removed from V and 8 bases from J, the gap between germline ends came to 16 bases. CDR3 nucleotides: TGTGCCAGCAGGCCTGACGGAATCGGAGGCTACACCTTC. Its protein is CASRPDGIGGYTF.

This clonotype has ten or more counts. This chain links TRBV6-1 with TRBJ1-3; D is uncertain. CDR1 and CDR2 (germline): MNHNS, SASEGT. Trimming removed 5 bases from V and 7 bases from J, with 24 bases in between. The CDR3 covers 17 residues. The DNA of the CDR3 is TGTGCCAGCAGTCCCTTGTGGACCACTGAAATTGGGAACACCATATATTTT. Its translation is CASSPLWTTEIGNTIYF.